This T cell receptor beta chain was retrieved from a study of T-cell reconstitution after alpha-beta-depleted transplantation in children. Germline assignment: CDR1 SGHTA and CDR2 FQGTGA. Trimming at V came to 0 bases and at J to 8 bases, leaving 9 bases not matched to a gene. The length of the CDR3 is 16 residues. This clonotype was counted ten times or more. For TCRbeta, the library was prepared with unique molecular identifiers. TCRdb re-called the PCR reads through MiXCR, storing one row per CDR3 protein. This repertoire shows under 300,000 distinct CDR3 sequences, about 9.9% found once; its top ten account for around 24%.

Sequencing used peripheral blood, obtained 180 days after TCRalphabeta/CD19-depleted stem cell transplant. V is TRBV7-3 and J is TRBJ2-3; 9 bases align to TRBD2. The clonotype comes from a male patient under 10 years old who had a stem cell transplant for chronic granulomatous disease, so the T cells may come from the graft donor. This CDR3 is CASSLTGASGEGTQYF. The CDR3, as DNA: TGTGCCAGCAGCTTAACGGGGGCTAGCGGGGAGGGTACGCAGTATTTT. The whole variable domain, filled in from reference TRBV7-3 and TRBJ2-3, reads GAGVSQTPSNKVTEKGKYVELRCDPISGHTALYWYRQSLGQGPEFLIYFQGTGAADDSGLPNDRFFAVRPEGSVSTLKIQRTERGDSAVYLCASSLTGASGEGTQYFGPGTRLTVL.